The entry below gives a single TCR beta chain sequence along with its context. No antigen is known for it. This sequence may be a read error, since a much larger clone differs from it by one base. The sample originates from a study of breast tumors, draining lymph nodes, adjacent tissues. Broader study findings: Compared with lymph nodes, tumors were less diverse; compared with nontumor tissue, more.

TCRdb analysed the multiplex PCR reads with MiXCR anew, one entry per CDR3 protein. The sample lists around 50,000 distinct CDR3 sequences; about 23% were seen once. CDR1 and CDR2 (germline): SGDLS, YYNGEE. This CDR3 spans 15 amino acids. The clonotype was recovered from a female donor with breast cancer. Some clones in this sample may be carry-over from other donors' samples. The chain has TRBV9 and TRBJ2-7; 7 positions match TRBD1. Sequenced input: breast tumor tissue. CDR3 sequence (DNA): TGTGCCAGCAGCCCCCTGGGACAGTCCCAGTACGGGCAGTACTTC. Amino acid sequence: CASSPLGQSQYGQYF.